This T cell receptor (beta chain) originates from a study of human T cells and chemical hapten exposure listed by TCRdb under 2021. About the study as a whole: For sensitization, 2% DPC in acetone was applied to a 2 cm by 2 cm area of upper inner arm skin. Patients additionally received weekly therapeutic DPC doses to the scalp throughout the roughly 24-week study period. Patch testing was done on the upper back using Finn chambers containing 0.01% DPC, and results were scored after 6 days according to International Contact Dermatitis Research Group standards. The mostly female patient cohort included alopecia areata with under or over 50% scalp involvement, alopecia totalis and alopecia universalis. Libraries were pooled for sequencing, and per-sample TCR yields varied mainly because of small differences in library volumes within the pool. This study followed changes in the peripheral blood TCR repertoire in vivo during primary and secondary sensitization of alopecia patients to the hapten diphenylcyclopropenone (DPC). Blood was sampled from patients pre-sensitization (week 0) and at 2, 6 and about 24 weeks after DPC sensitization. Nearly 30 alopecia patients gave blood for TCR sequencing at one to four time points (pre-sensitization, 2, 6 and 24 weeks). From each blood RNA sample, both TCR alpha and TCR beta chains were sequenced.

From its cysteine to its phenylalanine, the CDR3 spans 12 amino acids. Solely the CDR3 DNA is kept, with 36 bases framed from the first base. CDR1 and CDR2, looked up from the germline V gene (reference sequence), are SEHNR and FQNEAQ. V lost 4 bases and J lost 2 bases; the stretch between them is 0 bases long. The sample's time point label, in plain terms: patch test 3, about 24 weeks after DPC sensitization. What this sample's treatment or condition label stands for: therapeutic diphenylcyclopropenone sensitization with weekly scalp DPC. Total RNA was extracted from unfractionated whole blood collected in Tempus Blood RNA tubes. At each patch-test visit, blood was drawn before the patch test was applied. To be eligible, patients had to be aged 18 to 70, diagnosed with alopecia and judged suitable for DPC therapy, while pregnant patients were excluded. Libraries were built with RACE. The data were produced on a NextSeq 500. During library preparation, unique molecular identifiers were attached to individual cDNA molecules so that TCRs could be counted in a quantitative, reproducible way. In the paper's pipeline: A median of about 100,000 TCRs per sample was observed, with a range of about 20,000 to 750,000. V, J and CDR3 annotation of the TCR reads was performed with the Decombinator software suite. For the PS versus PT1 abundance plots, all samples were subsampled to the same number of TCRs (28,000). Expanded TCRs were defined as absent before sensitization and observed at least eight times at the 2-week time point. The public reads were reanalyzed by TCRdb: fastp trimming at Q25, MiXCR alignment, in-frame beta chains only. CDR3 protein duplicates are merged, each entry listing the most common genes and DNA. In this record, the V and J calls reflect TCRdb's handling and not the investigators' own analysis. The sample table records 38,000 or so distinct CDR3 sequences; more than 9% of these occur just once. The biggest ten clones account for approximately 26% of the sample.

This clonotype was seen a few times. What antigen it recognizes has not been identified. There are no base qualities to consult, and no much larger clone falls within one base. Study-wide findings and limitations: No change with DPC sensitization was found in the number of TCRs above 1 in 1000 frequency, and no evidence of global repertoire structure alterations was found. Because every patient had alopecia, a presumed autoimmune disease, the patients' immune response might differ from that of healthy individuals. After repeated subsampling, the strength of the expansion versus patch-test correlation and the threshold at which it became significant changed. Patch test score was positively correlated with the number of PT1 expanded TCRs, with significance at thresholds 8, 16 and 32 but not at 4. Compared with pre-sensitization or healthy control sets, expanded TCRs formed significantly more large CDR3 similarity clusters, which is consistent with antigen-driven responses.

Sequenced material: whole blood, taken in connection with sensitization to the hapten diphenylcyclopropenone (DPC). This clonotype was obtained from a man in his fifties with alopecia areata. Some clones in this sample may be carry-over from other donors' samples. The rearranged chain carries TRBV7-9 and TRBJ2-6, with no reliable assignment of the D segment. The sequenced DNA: TGTGCCAGCAGCTCTGGGGCCAACGTCCTGACTTTC. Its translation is CASSSGANVLTF.